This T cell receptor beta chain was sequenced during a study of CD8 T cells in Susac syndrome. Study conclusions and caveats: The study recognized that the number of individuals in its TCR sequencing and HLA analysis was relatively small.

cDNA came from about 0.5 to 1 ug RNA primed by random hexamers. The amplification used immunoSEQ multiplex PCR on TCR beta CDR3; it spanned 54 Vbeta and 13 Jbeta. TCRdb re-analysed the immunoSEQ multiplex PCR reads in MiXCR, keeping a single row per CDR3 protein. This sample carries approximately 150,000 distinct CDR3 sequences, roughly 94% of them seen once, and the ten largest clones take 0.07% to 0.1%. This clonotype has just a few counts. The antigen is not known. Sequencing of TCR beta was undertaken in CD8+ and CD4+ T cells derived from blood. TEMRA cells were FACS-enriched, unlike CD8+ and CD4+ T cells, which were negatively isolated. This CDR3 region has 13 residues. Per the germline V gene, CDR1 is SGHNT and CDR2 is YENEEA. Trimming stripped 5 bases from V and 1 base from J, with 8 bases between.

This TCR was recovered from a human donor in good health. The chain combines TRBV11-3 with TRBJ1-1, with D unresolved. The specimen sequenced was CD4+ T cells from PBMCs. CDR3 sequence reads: CASSLRRNTEAFF. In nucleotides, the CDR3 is TGTGCCAGCAGCCTGAGGAGGAACACTGAAGCTTTCTTT.